The 24 T cell receptor beta chains given below trace back to one sample, sequenced in a study of CD4+ T cells in melanoma. Repertoires were generated with immunoSEQ multiplex PCR, while TCRdb's copy carries only in-frame clones and drops some. The data show some 120,000 clones, with about 90% seen just once and about 3.3% held by the top ten. The specimen was peripheral blood. The receptors shown here come from a human donor with melanoma.

The V call is TRBV18, the J call TRBJ2-5, with D possibly TRBD2 on 5 matching bases. Germline CDR1 KGHSH, CDR2 LQKENI. V was shortened by 6 bases and J by 5 bases, with 13 bases between the two germline ends. This CDR3 has 13 amino acids. CDR3 nucleotides: TGTGCCAGCTCCAAGGACCCGGGGGAGACCCAGTACTTC. Translating it yields CASSKDPGETQYF.

The J gene is TRBJ2-5, the V gene TRBV5-1; 7 nucleotides agree with TRBD2. Unmatched junction bases numbered 9, after V lost 0 bases and J lost 4 bases. This CDR3 is built from 16 residues. The V gene's germline CDR1 is SGHRS and CDR2 YFSETQ. CDR3 region: CASSLEGLGGRETQYF. The DNA of the CDR3 is TGCGCCAGCAGCTTGGAGGGCCTCGGGGGGAGAGAGACCCAGTACTTC.

This CDR3 reads CASTSGTDADQPQHF. The CDR3 coding sequence is TGTGCCAGCACCTCCGGGACGGACGCCGATCAGCCCCAGCATTTT. J is TRBJ1-5 and V is TRBV28, with a weak D call TRBD1 (5 bases). V lost 7 bases, J lost 5 bases, and 18 bases lay in between. Per the germline V gene, CDR1 is MDHEN and CDR2 is SYDVKM. The CDR3 covers 15 residues.

The chain combines TRBV28 with TRBJ1-3; maybe TRBD1 (5 bases). The CDR3 totals 14 residues. The ends were cut back, 6 bases at V and 3 bases at J, with 12 bases in the middle. CDR1 MDHEN and CDR2 SYDVKM come from the germline V gene. The CDR3 loop reads CASRPGLGGNTIYF. DNA for the CDR3: TGTGCCAGCAGACCGGGACTTGGTGGAAACACCATATATTTT.

The chain links TRBV7-6 to TRBJ2-5; 7 bases are a match to TRBD2. Germline lookup yields CDR1 SGHVS and CDR2 FNYEAQ. V dropped 2 bases and J dropped 5; count of bases not matched to a gene: 11. CDR3 length equals 16 residues. The CDR3 coding sequence is TGTGCCAGCAGCTTAAACCCCGCGACTAGCCTGGAGACCCAGTACTTC. It specifies CASSLNPATSLETQYF.

J is TRBJ2-7 and V is TRBV7-2; 8 bases fit TRBD2. This CDR3 has 15 residues. V lost 0 bases to trimming and J lost 0 bases; unmatched junction nucleotides: 1. CDR1 is SGHTA and CDR2 is FQGNSA in the germline V gene. CDR3 nucleotides: TGTGCCAGCAGCTTAGCTAGCGGGGCCTCCTACGAGCAGTACTTC. This translates into CASSLASGASYEQYF.

V is TRBV4-3 and J is TRBJ2-3; D possibly corresponds to TRBD1 (5 bases). The germline V gene encodes CDR1 LGHNA and CDR2 YSLEER. The CDR3 spans 16 residues. The V end was cut by 1 base, the J end by 0 bases, with 11 bases between. In DNA, the CDR3 is TGCGCCAGCAGCCAAGGTCCGGACACTAGCACAGATACGCAGTATTTT. It translates to CASSQGPDTSTDTQYF.

The sample holds a few counts of this clone. V and J are TRBV28 and TRBJ1-5; D gene unclear. Germline lookup yields CDR1 MDHEN and CDR2 SYDVKM. This CDR3 has 16 amino acids. V lost 2 bases and J 0 bases, leaving 11 bases between the germline ends. CDR3 in DNA: TGTGCCAGCAGTTTAGGGAACACTAATAGCAATCAGCCCCAGCATTTT. This gives the protein CASSLGNTNSNQPQHF.

This rearrangement joins TRBV28 to TRBJ1-1; D remains ambiguous. V gave up 6 bases and J gave up 4 bases, with 9 bases separating them. In germline, CDR1 is MDHEN, CDR2 SYDVKM. The CDR3 length is 12 residues. The CDR3 bases are TGTGCCAGCAGCCAACTAGGCACTGAAGCTTTCTTT. Encoded protein: CASSQLGTEAFF.

In its sample, this clone was seen once. The V and J genes are TRBV9 and TRBJ2-3, with D maybe TRBD2 (6 bases). The CDR3 is 14 amino acids. Trimming shortened V by 7 bases and J by 1 base, and 13 bases separated the two germline ends. Germline lookup yields CDR1 SGDLS and CDR2 YYNGEE. CDR3 in amino acids: CASGNPGGTDTQYF. Here the CDR3 DNA reads TGTGCCAGCGGTAATCCGGGGGGCACAGATACGCAGTATTTT.

V gene TRBV7-8 combines with J gene TRBJ1-2; D might be TRBD1 (5 bases). Germline V lookup: CDR1 SGHVS, CDR2 FQNEAQ. V was cut by 3 bases and J by 4 bases, with 12 bases left in between. The CDR3 contains 14 residues. The CDR3 is CASSLGPGSYGYTF. The CDR3 DNA is TGTGCCAGCAGCTTGGGGCCCGGGAGCTATGGCTACACCTTC.

The CDR3 protein is CASSLSQDYGYTF. For the CDR3, the DNA is TGCGCCAGCAGCTTGAGCCAGGACTATGGCTACACCTTC. The V gene is TRBV5-1, the J gene TRBJ1-2; unclear D gene. Germline CDR1 SGHRS, CDR2 YFSETQ. The V end was cut by 1 base, the J end by 3 bases, with 7 bases between. The CDR3 extends over 13 amino acids.

This chain uses TRBV5-4 with TRBJ2-4, with 8 positions matching TRBD2. The J segment lost 5 bases and the V segment lost 0 bases, leaving 10 bases of the junction unmatched. Germline V gene lookup returns CDR1 SGHNT and CDR2 YYREEE (reference sequence). The CDR3 has 17 amino acids. Here the CDR3 DNA reads TGTGCCAGCAGCTTGGGGGCCCCCCCGGGGGGGGAAAACATTCAGTACTTC. It specifies CASSLGAPPGGENIQYF. Supplemented by reference TRBV5-4 and TRBJ2-4, the full variable domain reads ETGVTQSPTHLIKTRGQQVTLRCSSQSGHNTVSWYQQALGQGPQFIFQYYREEENGRGNFPPRFSGLQFPNYSSELNVNALELDDSALYLCASSLGAPPGGENIQYFGAGTRLSVL.

The chain recombines TRBV18 with TRBJ2-5, with D unclear. Trimming removed 3 bases at V and 5 bases at J, with 13 bases between. Germline CDR1 KGHSH, CDR2 LQKENI. The CDR3 is made up of 14 amino acids. DNA for the CDR3: TGTGCCAGCTCACCTTCTCGCGCTGGGGAGACCCAGTACTTC. Its protein product is CASSPSRAGETQYF.

The V call is TRBV7-3, the J call TRBJ2-3, with 7 bases aligning to TRBD2. Germline-derived CDR1 and CDR2 are SGHTA and FQGTGA. The V segment lost 2 bases and the J segment 1 base; nucleotides outside the gene matches: 3. CDR3 length: 15 residues. This CDR3 reads CASSLWAGGTDTQYF. The CDR3 DNA sequence: TGTGCCAGCAGCTTATGGGCGGGAGGCACAGATACGCAGTATTTT.

The V gene is TRBV20-1, the J gene TRBJ2-7; no reliable D call. V shed 0 bases and J shed 3 bases, with 3 bases lying between them. Germline V lookup: CDR1 DFQATT, CDR2 SNEGSKA (reference sequence). The length of the CDR3 is 11 residues. This CDR3 is CSARENYEQYF. As DNA, the CDR3 is TGCAGTGCTAGAGAAAACTACGAGCAGTACTTC.

This chain links TRBV6-5 with TRBJ2-7; TRBD1 agrees at 7 bases. V shed 6 bases and J 6 bases; nucleotides not matched to a gene: 11. This CDR3 contains 14 residues. CDR1 MNHEY and CDR2 SVGAGI come from the germline V gene. The CDR3 sequence is CASSKKTAGGEQYF. The CDR3 DNA sequence: TGTGCCAGCAGCAAAAAAACTGCAGGGGGCGAGCAGTACTTC.

The V gene is TRBV19, the J gene TRBJ1-3, with D possibly matching TRBD1 (5 bases). CDR3 length: 15 amino acids. Germline CDR1 reads LNHDA; CDR2 reads SQIVND (reference sequence). Trimming stripped 6 bases from V and 0 bases from J, with 12 bases between. The CDR3: CASSPGRHSGNTIYF. The CDR3 coding sequence is TGTGCCAGTAGCCCGGGACGGCACTCTGGAAACACCATATATTTT.

The V gene is TRBV30, the J gene TRBJ2-7; 7 nucleotides match TRBD2. Germline CDR1 GTSNPN, CDR2 SVGIG (reference sequence). The trim removed 4 bases at V and 12 bases at J, leaving 6 bases unmatched. The CDR3 sequence is 10 residues long. The CDR3 here is CAWTERGRYF. The CDR3 region has the DNA TGTGCCTGGACCGAGCGGGGCCGGTACTTC.

A few counts support this clone. The chain is built from TRBV2 and TRBJ1-5, with D unclear. The CDR3 totals 13 residues. In germline, CDR1 is SNHLY, CDR2 FYNNEI. The germline V and J ends were trimmed by 6 bases and 0 bases, with 6 bases remaining between them. The CDR3 region has the DNA TGTGCCAGCAGCCTGGATAGCAATCAGCCCCAGCATTTT. Translating it yields CASSLDSNQPQHF.

J is TRBJ2-3 and V is TRBV10-3, with 10 bases lining up with TRBD2. Germline V gives CDR1 ENHRY, CDR2 SYGVKD. Trimming at V came to 8 bases and at J to 0 bases, leaving 11 bases not matched to a gene. The CDR3 loop spans 17 amino acids. The DNA of the CDR3 is TGTGCCATCGGTGCTTCTAGCGGGGGCGTGAGCACAGATACGCAGTATTTT. It specifies CAIGASSGGVSTDTQYF.

CDR3 protein: CATSRSGATDTQYF. CDR3 coding DNA: TGTGCCACCAGCAGGAGTGGAGCCACAGATACGCAGTATTTT. The rearrangement joins TRBV15 to TRBJ2-3; D ambiguous. Germline values: CDR1 LNHNV, CDR2 YYDKDF (reference sequence). The length of the CDR3 is 14 residues. The V end lost 3 bases, the J end lost 2 bases, and 9 bases lay between the germline ends.

The chain joins TRBV10-3 to TRBJ1-2; 7 bases fit TRBD1. CDR1 and CDR2 (germline): ENHRY, SYGVKD. The CDR3 runs 13 residues. With V trimmed by 6 bases and J by 5 bases, 6 bases remained unmatched. CDR3 loop: CAISSDRMYGYTF. DNA for the CDR3: TGTGCCATCAGCTCGGACAGGATGTATGGCTACACCTTC.

The V gene is TRBV7-2, the J gene TRBJ2-5, with 9 bases identical to TRBD2. Germline CDR1 and CDR2: SGHTA and FQGNSA. Trimming took 1 base from V and 4 from J; bases not matched to a gene: 7. This CDR3 spans 16 amino acids. CDR3 region: CASSLEIAGVIETQYF. DNA for the CDR3: TGTGCCAGCAGCTTAGAAATAGCGGGAGTAATAGAGACCCAGTACTTC.